Shown below are 5 T cell receptor beta chains from a single sample sequenced in a study of read filtering for tumor transcriptome and immune sequencing. This library used approximately 370 ng RNA and molecular barcoded adaptors spanning alpha/delta and beta/gamma chains. From the reads, TCRdb called clonotypes with MiXCR, one entry per CDR3 protein. The repertoire holds around 40,000 distinct CDR3 sequences, with about an eighth as singletons. Sample: a population of CD138-negative cells sorted from bone marrow. The receptors were sampled from a donor at least 40 years old with multiple myeloma.

This clonotype was detected many times. The chain joins TRBV30 to TRBJ2-2; TRBD1 matches 7 bases. This CDR3 has 15 residues. Per germline, CDR1 GTSNPN and CDR2 SVGIG (reference sequence). V dropped 0 bases and J dropped 2; count of bases not matched to a gene: 3. DNA of the CDR3: TGTGCCTGGAGTGTGGACAGGACCAACACCGGGGAGCTGTTTTTT. Translating gives CAWSVDRTNTGELFF.

Many counts were recorded for this clonotype. The chain combines TRBV19 with TRBJ2-7; a weak D match, TRBD1 (6 bases). The CDR3 covers 14 residues. V dropped 5 bases and J dropped 5 bases, with 16 bases sitting between them. Germline V gene lookup returns CDR1 LNHDA and CDR2 SQIVND (reference sequence). CDR3 coding DNA: TGTGCCAGTAGTGACGTCGGGACAACGCACGAGCAGTACTTC. It yields the protein CASSDVGTTHEQYF.

This clonotype was seen repeatedly, ten times or more. The chain has TRBV21-1 and TRBJ2-1; the table's D call of TRBD2 was not tested on the DNA. TRBV21-1 is recorded as a pseudogene. This CDR3 is built from 20 residues. The CDR3 is CASSKVVGTSGTEEGNEQFF. The CDR3 coding sequence is TGTGCCAGCAGCAAAGTAGTAGGGACTAGCGGGACAGAAGAGGGCAATGAGCAGTTCTTC.

In its sample, this clonotype was seen many times. J is TRBJ2-5 and V is TRBV20-1; 9 positions match TRBD1. The CDR3 length is 13 residues. Germline CDR1 and CDR2: DFQATT and SNEGSKA (reference sequence). The junction had 3 bases not matched to a gene; V was cut back by 4 bases and J by 3 bases. The CDR3 nucleotides read TGCAGTGCTACGGGACAGGGAAAAGAGACCCAGTACTTC. The encoded protein is CSATGQGKETQYF.

This clonotype was recorded many times. The CDR3 region is CASSERSYNEQFF. The CDR3 region has the DNA TGTGCCAGCAGCGAACGTTCCTACAATGAGCAGTTCTTC. V is TRBV6-2 or TRBV6-3 and J is TRBJ2-1; no definite D call. The CDR3 totals 13 residues. Germline V gene sequence: CDR1 MNHEY, CDR2 SVGEGT. V was pared by 6 bases and J by 1 base, with 7 bases between.